This TCR beta chain was sequenced for a study of neoadjuvant anti-PD-1 for oral cavity cancer. Study-level points and caveats: Post-treatment tumors with larger preexisting clones showed more shrinkage.

This sample's time point: after neoadjuvant nivolumab, at surgical resection. Sequenced by immunoSEQ multiplex PCR; TCRdb stores in-frame clones only, minus some. The sample includes tens of thousands of clones, roughly a quarter of them seen just once. A remark on this clone: Its antigen is unidentified.

V dropped 3 bases and J dropped 0 bases, with 12 bases sitting between them. The CDR3 is 15 amino acids. In germline, CDR1 is KGHSH, CDR2 LQKENI. The clonotype comes from a person between 35 and 79 years old with oral cavity squamous cell carcinoma. Material: tumor tissue, obtained after nivolumab (anti-PD-1) treatment. V usage is TRBV18 and J usage is TRBJ2-7; D not resolved. This chain's CDR3 is CASSPRTELSYEQYF. CDR3 bases: TGTGCCAGCTCACCCCGGACGGAACTCTCCTACGAGCAGTACTTC.